This entry features one T cell receptor beta chain sequence. The antigen remains unidentified. Single viable CD3+CD4+CD8-CD45RO+ cells were sorted as the memory CD4+ T cells. This sample was included in a study of memory CD4+ T cells and cytomegalovirus serostatus. Broader study findings: Suggested: most of the CMV-linked TCR signature lies in CD4+ memory cells.

Germline CDR1 and CDR2: SGHVS and FNYEAQ. Trimming removed 4 bases at V and 4 bases at J, with 4 bases between. The CDR3 totals 11 residues. In the original processing: After removing out-of-frame reads, under 2.5 million distinct TCRbeta sequences remained. Measured with immunoSEQ multiplex PCR; TCRdb has only the in-frame clones, and not every one. V and J calls plus clone size are reproduced from that table; the DNA served to infer D and trimming. The sample comprises roughly 50,000 clones, around 80% of which are singletons, and 0.75% to 0.85% rests with the top ten. This chain joins TRBV7-6 and TRBJ2-5; D is uncertain. The source of this sequence is an adult in good health and CMV-seronegative. The sample taken for sequencing was memory CD4+ T cells from blood. This CDR3 is CASSSRETQYF. CDR3 sequence (DNA): TGTGCCAGCAGCTCACGAGAGACCCAGTACTTC.